Below are 24 T cell receptor beta chains sequenced from a single sample in a study of naive and memory T cell subsets. An equimolar mix of two oligonucleotides served as the beta constant-region primer for TRBC1 and TRBC2. TCRdb re-analysed the UMI-ligation and nested PCR reads in MiXCR, keeping a single row per CDR3 protein. The table shows around 40,000 distinct CDR3 sequences, with about an eighth occurring only once. Input material: effector memory CD4+ T cells from blood. Subset noted: effector memory, CD45RA- CD27-. These TCRs come from a human donor in good health.

This clonotype was counted at least ten times. This chain joins TRBV6-1 and TRBJ2-7; 10 bases align to TRBD2. There are 15 residues in the CDR3. The germline CDR1 and CDR2 sequences are MNHNS and SASEGT. Trimming removed 7 bases from V and 2 bases from J; junction bases left unmatched: 8. The CDR3 DNA sequence: TGTGCCAGCAACCCAGCGGGAGGGCCCGCCTACGAGCAGTACTTC. It is translated as CASNPAGGPAYEQYF.

This clonotype occurred a few times. The V gene is TRBV5-1, the J gene TRBJ1-2; D may be TRBD1 (6 bases). The CDR3 has 14 amino acids. Germline V gives CDR1 SGHRS, CDR2 YFSETQ. Trimming removed 5 bases from V and 0 bases from J, with 11 bases in between. The DNA of the CDR3 is TGCGCCAGCAGGGAACAGGGATCTAACTATGGCTACACCTTC. It translates to CASREQGSNYGYTF.

This clonotype appeared a few times. The CDR3 region has the DNA TGTGCCAGCAGTTTACGAGGACAGAGGATCGGCGGGGAGCTGTTTTTT. Residues: CASSLRGQRIGGELFF. The chain is built from TRBV12-3 or TRBV12-4 and TRBJ2-2, with D tentatively TRBD1 (6 bases). There are 16 residues in the CDR3. The V end was cut by 2 bases, the J end by 7 bases, with 17 bases between.

This clonotype was found many times. The V gene is TRBV15, the J gene TRBJ2-3; D ambiguous. Germline CDR1 LNHNV, CDR2 YYDKDF (reference sequence). This CDR3 comprises 13 residues. Trimming cost V 0 bases and J 6 bases, with 7 bases left between them. The DNA for the CDR3 is TGTGCCACCAGCAGAGATCTGGTGGATACGCAGTATTTT. Translated: CATSRDLVDTQYF.

This chain links TRBV5-1 with TRBJ2-7, with TRBD2 as a possible D gene (5 bases). Germline CDR1 is SGHRS and CDR2 is YFSETQ. This CDR3 region has 14 residues. V dropped 0 bases and J dropped 2 bases, with 9 bases sitting between them. CDR3 in amino acids: CASSLAGFPYEQYF. The CDR3 DNA follows: TGCGCCAGCAGCTTGGCGGGGTTTCCCTACGAGCAGTACTTC.

This clonotype is medium-sized in the sample. V and J are TRBV5-6 and TRBJ2-3; weak D call: TRBD2 (6 bases). The CDR3 has 15 residues. Trimming removed 4 bases from V and 3 bases from J, with 15 bases in between. CDR1 and CDR2 (germline): SGHDT, YYEEEE. The CDR3 region has the DNA TGTGCCAGCAGCCTGGGCCCGGCGGGGACAGATACGCAGTATTTT. This encodes CASSLGPAGTDTQYF.

The J gene is TRBJ2-3, the V gene TRBV5-5; 11 bases map to TRBD2. V shed 5 bases, J shed 0 bases, and the junction held 5 bases outside the gene matches. This CDR3 spans 16 amino acids. Germline CDR1 is SGHKS and CDR2 is YYEKEE (reference sequence). In DNA form, the CDR3 reads TGTGCCAGCAGGTCCGGGACTAGCGGTAGCACAGATACGCAGTATTTT. Its translation: CASRSGTSGSTDTQYF.

This clonotype has a handful of counts. The chain is built from TRBV29-1 and TRBJ1-1, with TRBD1 as a possible D gene (6 bases). CDR1 is SQVTM, CDR2 ANQGSEA, per germline. CDR3 length: 15 amino acids. V dropped 5 bases and J dropped 1 base, with 17 bases sitting between them. Written as DNA, the CDR3 is TGCAGCGTTTCAGCCAAAACAGGGCCGAACACTGAAGCTTTCTTT. This codes for CSVSAKTGPNTEAFF.

V is TRBV20-1 and J is TRBJ2-5, with a possible D match to TRBD1 (5 bases). The CDR3 contains 16 residues. Germline CDR1 is DFQATT and CDR2 is SNEGSKA (reference sequence). Trimming stripped 2 bases from V and 1 base from J, with 17 bases between. The CDR3 coding sequence is TGCAGTGCTAGACCAAAGGTCTACAGGAGCCAAGAGACCCAGTACTTC. Translation gives CSARPKVYRSQETQYF.

This clonotype was detected only a few times. DNA of the CDR3: TGTGCCAGCACACTGCAAGGGAGAGATGGCAATCAGCCCCAGCATTTT. It translates to CASTLQGRDGNQPQHF. V gene TRBV5-8 combines with J gene TRBJ1-5, with D unresolved. The CDR3 totals 16 residues. Germline values: CDR1 SGHTS, CDR2 YDEGEE. V gave up 6 bases and J gave up 2 bases, with 18 bases separating them.

This clonotype was found many times. The chain uses TRBV28 and TRBJ2-7; D gene unclear. V shed 5 bases and J shed 3 bases, with 5 bases lying between them. This CDR3 is built from 11 residues. Germline V CDR1 and CDR2: MDHEN, SYDVKM. The CDR3 DNA follows: TGTGCCAGCAGTACCTACTACGAGCAGTACTTC. Translation: CASSTYYEQYF.

CDR3 bases: TGTGCCAGCAGCTTACGACCTCCGAGCTCCTACAATGAGCAGTTCTTC. Protein sequence: CASSLRPPSSYNEQFF. V gene TRBV7-2 combines with J gene TRBJ2-1; D gene ambiguous. The CDR3 is 16 amino acids. V lost 2 bases and J 0 bases, leaving 11 bases between the germline ends. The germline CDR1 and CDR2 sequences are SGHTA and FQGNSA.

This clonotype was seen ten or more times. The chain is built from TRBV2 and TRBJ2-2; 15 bases agree with TRBD2. CDR3 length: 18 residues. In germline, CDR1 is SNHLY, CDR2 FYNNEI. Unmatched junction bases numbered 10, after V lost 6 bases and J lost 5 bases. The CDR3 nucleotides are TGTGCCAGCAGCCTCGAGGGACTAGCGGGAGGAGGTACCGGGGAGCTGTTTTTT. Translation gives CASSLEGLAGGGTGELFF. Filled out from reference TRBV2 and TRBJ2-2, the complete variable domain reads EPEVTQTPSHQVTQMGQEVILRCVPISNHLYFYWYRQILGQKVEFLVSFYNNEISEKSEIFDDQFSVERPDGSNFTLKIRSTKLEDSAMYFCASSLEGLAGGGTGELFFGEGSRLTVL.

The chain combines TRBV7-2 with TRBJ2-7, with D uncertain. The CDR3 length is 15 residues. In germline, CDR1 is SGHTA, CDR2 FQGNSA. V shed 1 base and J shed 6 bases, with 16 bases lying between them. The chain's CDR3 is CASSLGGPGAREQYF. CDR3 in DNA: TGTGCCAGCAGCTTAGGGGGTCCCGGCGCGCGCGAGCAGTACTTC.

This chain joins TRBV6-5 and TRBJ2-7; tentative D call: TRBD1 (6 bases). Germline CDR1 MNHEY, CDR2 SVGAGI. Trimming left V 6 bases short and J 5 bases short, with 14 bases between. The CDR3 sequence is 13 residues long. The CDR3 sequence is CASRNGQGNEQYF. In nucleotides, the CDR3 is TGTGCCAGCAGGAATGGGCAGGGGAACGAGCAGTACTTC.

This clonotype was seen more than once but under ten times. V gene TRBV20-1 combines with J gene TRBJ1-1, with 9 bases identical to TRBD1. J lost 6 bases, V lost 4 bases, and 6 bases had no gene match. The CDR3 sequence is 13 residues long. In germline, CDR1 is DFQATT, CDR2 SNEGSKA (reference sequence). As DNA, the CDR3 is TGCAGTGCTAACAGGGGGCGCGAGTCTGAAGCTTTCTTT. Its translation: CSANRGRESEAFF.

This clonotype was recorded at least ten times. This chain joins TRBV11-2 and TRBJ2-3, with D tentatively TRBD1 (6 bases). Germline loops: CDR1 SGHAT, CDR2 FQNNGV. The CDR3 sequence is 17 residues long. Trimming shortened V by 1 base and J by 0 bases, and 14 bases separated the two germline ends. The CDR3 bases are TGTGCCAGCAGCTTAGGCGACAGGAAGCCTAGCACAGATACGCAGTATTTT. Residues: CASSLGDRKPSTDTQYF.

This clonotype has a handful of counts. The chain has TRBV7-8 and TRBJ2-5; TRBD1 might be the D (6 bases). With 5 bases removed from V and 8 bases from J, the gap between germline ends came to 12 bases. Germline assignment: CDR1 SGHVS and CDR2 FQNEAQ. The CDR3 is 12 residues long. CDR3 in amino acids: CASSATGNTQYF. The CDR3 DNA reads as TGTGCCAGCAGCGCCACAGGGAATACCCAGTACTTC. Full variable domain (missing parts from reference TRBV7-8 and TRBJ2-5): GAGVSQSPRYKVAKRGQDVALRCDPISGHVSLFWYQQALGQGPEFLTYFQNEAQLDKSGLPSDRFFAERPEGSVSTLKIQRTQQEDSAVYLCASSATGNTQYFGPGTRLLVL.

The gene calls are TRBV5-4 and TRBJ2-3; the D is unclear. CDR1 is SGHNT, CDR2 YYREEE, per germline (reference sequence). V was trimmed by 0 bases and J by 3 bases, leaving 14 bases between them. The CDR3 sequence is 16 residues long. CDR3 amino acids: CASSLEVLGETDTQYF. In nucleotides, the CDR3 is TGTGCCAGCAGCTTGGAGGTCCTTGGGGAAACAGATACGCAGTATTTT. Full variable domain (missing parts from reference TRBV5-4 and TRBJ2-3): ETGVTQSPTHLIKTRGQQVTLRCSSQSGHNTVSWYQQALGQGPQFIFQYYREEENGRGNFPPRFSGLQFPNYSSELNVNALELDDSALYLCASSLEVLGETDTQYFGPGTRLTVL.

This chain connects TRBV6-2 or TRBV6-3 to TRBJ2-3; 8 nucleotides agree with TRBD2. The CDR3 runs 18 residues. V lost 2 bases and J lost 4; bases outside the gene matches: 14. Germline loops: CDR1 MNHEY, CDR2 SVGEGT. This CDR3 reads CASSYLALGAGVPDTQYF. The CDR3 DNA follows: TGTGCCAGCAGTTACCTCGCCCTAGGAGCGGGAGTTCCAGATACGCAGTATTTT.

This clonotype has at least ten counts. This chain's CDR3 is CASSPRGDINNEQFF. The CDR3 region has the DNA TGTGCCAGCAGCCCACGTGGGGACATCAACAATGAGCAGTTCTTC. The chain combines TRBV11-2 with TRBJ2-1, with D possibly matching TRBD1 (6 bases). Germline CDR1 reads SGHAT; CDR2 reads FQNNGV. V dropped 5 bases and J dropped 5 bases, with 16 bases sitting between them. CDR3 size: 15 residues. Based on the CDR3 plus reference TRBV11-2 and TRBJ2-1, the full variable domain is EAGVAQSPRYKIIEKRQSVAFWCNPISGHATLYWYQQILGQGPKLLIQFQNNGVVDDSQLPKDRFSAERLKGVDSTLKIQPAKLEDSAVYLCASSPRGDINNEQFFGPGTRLTVL.

The chain uses TRBV10-3 and TRBJ1-1, with a tentative D call TRBD1 (5 bases). This CDR3 region has 11 residues. Trimming removed 6 bases from V and 7 bases from J, with 9 bases in between. Germline lookup yields CDR1 ENHRY and CDR2 SYGVKD. The CDR3 sequence is CAIRVTDEAFF. The CDR3 bases are TGTGCCATCAGGGTGACAGATGAAGCTTTCTTT.

This clonotype was detected many times. The gene calls are TRBV5-5 and TRBJ2-5; TRBD1 might be the D (6 bases). V lost 0 bases and J 2 bases, leaving 14 bases between the germline ends. CDR1 and CDR2 (germline): SGHKS, YYEKEE (reference sequence). There are 16 residues in the CDR3. In nucleotides, the CDR3 is TGTGCCAGCAGCTTGGCAATCGGGCAGGGGCAAGAGACCCAGTACTTC. This gives the protein CASSLAIGQGQETQYF.

A few counts support this clonotype. V usage is TRBV5-6 and J usage is TRBJ2-1, with D perhaps TRBD2 (6 bases). Trimming stripped 0 bases from V and 4 bases from J, with 8 bases between. In germline, CDR1 is SGHDT, CDR2 YYEEEE. The CDR3 extends over 14 amino acids. In DNA, the CDR3 is TGTGCCAGCAGCTTGGGCGGGGCGTACAATGAGCAGTTCTTC. Its protein product is CASSLGGAYNEQFF.